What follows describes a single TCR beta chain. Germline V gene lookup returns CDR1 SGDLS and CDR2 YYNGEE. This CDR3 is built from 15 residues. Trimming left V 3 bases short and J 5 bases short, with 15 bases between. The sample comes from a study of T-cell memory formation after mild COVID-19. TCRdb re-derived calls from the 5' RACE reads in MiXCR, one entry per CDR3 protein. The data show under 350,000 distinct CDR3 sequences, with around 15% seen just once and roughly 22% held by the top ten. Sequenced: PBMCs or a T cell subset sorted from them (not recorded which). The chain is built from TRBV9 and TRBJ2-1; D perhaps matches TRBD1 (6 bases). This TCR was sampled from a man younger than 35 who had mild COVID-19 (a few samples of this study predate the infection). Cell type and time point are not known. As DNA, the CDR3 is TGTGCCAGCAGCGCCCGTAGGGACACACACAATGAGCAGTTCTTC. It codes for CASSARRDTHNEQFF.